This T cell receptor beta chain was found in a study of blood T cell repertoires in COVID-19. Study-wide context: Acute and convalescent COVID-19 samples came from the United States, Italy and Spain. From T cells, B-cell-depleted T cells, or PBMCs came the material, which was cDNA or gDNA.

In the study's own analysis: Scientists estimated how many nucleated cells there were by amplifying reference gene primers. Here immunoSEQ multiplex PCR was the method, and the copy in TCRdb shows in-frame clones only, minus some. V and J calls plus clone size are reproduced from that table; the DNA served to infer D and trimming. The sample lists 150,000 to 200,000 clones; roughly 89% were seen once. The CDR3 sequence is 17 residues long. V was shortened by 2 bases and J by 0 bases, with 17 bases between the two germline ends. The germline V gene encodes CDR1 GTSNPN and CDR2 SVGIG (reference sequence).

The chain employs TRBV30 and TRBJ1-3; no definite D call. The sample taken for sequencing was peripheral blood. The TCR comes from a man aged 45-65 years with acute or convalescent COVID-19. The CDR3, as DNA: TGTGCCTGGAGTTCGGTTCTACCTATTAGCTCTGGAAACACCATATATTTT. Protein product: CAWSSVLPISSGNTIYF.